These 21 T cell receptor beta chains came from one sample sequenced in a study of blood T cell repertoires in COVID-19. The data were produced by immunoSEQ multiplex PCR, yet TCRdb's version contains in-frame clones alone and is incomplete. The sample has some 35,000 clones, around four fifths seen once. Specimen: peripheral blood. The source is a man aged 50 to 59 with acute or convalescent COVID-19.

The rearrangement uses TRBV27 and TRBJ2-3; 11 positions agree with TRBD2. CDR3 length: 17 amino acids. The ends lost 4 bases at V and 5 bases at J; junction bases unmatched: 11. CDR1 and CDR2 from the germline V gene are MNHEY and SMNVEV (reference sequence). CDR3 sequence reads: CASSSYVGLAEQDTQYF. CDR3 DNA sequence: TGTGCCAGCAGTTCATATGTGGGACTAGCGGAACAAGATACGCAGTATTTT.

The chain recombines TRBV10-3 with TRBJ2-1, with D perhaps matching TRBD2 (6 bases). V was cut by 6 bases and J by 6 bases, with 12 bases left in between. Germline V CDR1 and CDR2: ENHRY, SYGVKD. The length of the CDR3 is 13 residues. The CDR3 is CAISGTGSNEQFF. The DNA of the CDR3 is TGTGCCATCAGCGGGACTGGTTCCAATGAGCAGTTCTTC.

The gene calls are TRBV5-1 and TRBJ2-1; 12 bases line up with TRBD2. Trimming removed 4 bases from V and 6 bases from J; junction bases left unmatched: 8. The CDR3 is made up of 16 amino acids. From germline, CDR1 is SGHRS and CDR2 YFSETQ. In DNA, the CDR3 is TGCGCCAGCAGCGTGCTGACTAGCGGGAGCGGCAATGAGCAGTTCTTC. It yields the protein CASSVLTSGSGNEQFF. Supplemented by reference TRBV5-1 and TRBJ2-1, the full variable domain reads KAGVTQTPRYLIKTRGQQVTLSCSPISGHRSVSWYQQTPGQGLQFLFEYFSETQRNKGNFPGRFSGRQFSNSRSEMNVSTLELGDSALYLCASSVLTSGSGNEQFFGPGTRLTVL.

The chain combines TRBV2 with TRBJ1-1; 7 bases map to TRBD1. This CDR3 contains 13 residues. Germline assignment: CDR1 SNHLY and CDR2 FYNNEI. Germline trimming cut 7 bases from V and 1 base from J; bases unmatched to any gene: 3. The CDR3 loop is CASKQGRNTEAFF. The CDR3 DNA is TGTGCCAGCAAACAGGGGAGGAACACTGAAGCTTTCTTT.

The chain recombines TRBV29-1 with TRBJ2-7; TRBD1 aligns across 7 bases. V shed 2 bases and J 0 bases; nucleotides not matched to a gene: 7. The length of the CDR3 is 15 residues. Looked up from germline, CDR1 is SQVTM and CDR2 is ANQGSEA. This chain's CDR3 is CSVEFGQVHSYEQYF. In nucleotides, the CDR3 is TGCAGCGTTGAATTCGGACAGGTTCACTCCTACGAGCAGTACTTC.

The CDR3 nucleotides are TGTGCCAGCAGTTACGACGGACAGAATAGCAATCAGCCCCAGCATTTT. It codes for CASSYDGQNSNQPQHF. The chain carries TRBV6-5 and TRBJ1-5; weak D call: TRBD1 (6 bases). The CDR3 is 16 amino acids. The germline V and J ends were trimmed by 2 bases and 0 bases, with 11 bases remaining between them. The germline gives CDR1 MNHEY, CDR2 SVGAGI.

The V gene is TRBV7-7, the J gene TRBJ2-5, with TRBD2 as a possible D gene (6 bases). Trimming shortened V by 1 base and J by 2 bases, and 11 bases separated the two germline ends. The CDR3 has 15 residues. CDR1 and CDR2 from the germline V gene are SSHAT and FNYEAQ (reference sequence). The CDR3: CASSLDGGSQETQYF. CDR3 nucleotides: TGTGCCAGCAGCTTAGACGGGGGTAGTCAAGAGACCCAGTACTTC.

V usage is TRBV3-1 (or the pseudogene TRBV3-2) and J usage is TRBJ2-7, with 9 bases that match TRBD1. Trimming at V came to 1 base and at J to 4 bases, leaving 2 bases not matched to a gene. The CDR3 covers 14 residues. Germline V lookup: CDR1 LGHDT, CDR2 YNNKEL (reference sequence). CDR3 sequence: CASSQGQGEYEQYF. The CDR3 bases are TGTGCCAGCAGCCAAGGACAGGGGGAGTACGAGCAGTACTTC.

This clone turned up a few times. This chain joins TRBV28 and TRBJ2-6, with a weak D call TRBD1 (6 bases). Germline values: CDR1 MDHEN, CDR2 SYDVKM. The CDR3 consists of 17 residues. The V end was cut by 6 bases, the J end by 1 base, with 16 bases between. In DNA, the CDR3 is TGTGCCAGCAGACAGGGTTTGAGGAGGTCTGGGGCCAACGTCCTGACTTTC. This encodes CASRQGLRRSGANVLTF. Based on the CDR3 plus reference TRBV28 and TRBJ2-6, the full variable domain is DVKVTQSSRYLVKRTGEKVFLECVQDMDHENMFWYRQDPGLGLRLIYFSYDVKMKEKGDIPEGYSVSREKKERFSLILESASTNQTSMYLCASRQGLRRSGANVLTFGAGSRLTVL.

This chain connects TRBV19 to TRBJ1-1; D unclear. The length of the CDR3 is 13 residues. Trimming took 3 bases from V and 1 from J, leaving 6 bases between them. The germline gives CDR1 LNHDA, CDR2 SQIVND (reference sequence). CDR3 DNA: TGTGCCAGTAGTATCTACGGGAACACTGAAGCTTTCTTT. This sequence encodes CASSIYGNTEAFF.

The chain is built from TRBV28 and TRBJ1-1; the match to TRBD1 covers 8 bases. Germline values: CDR1 MDHEN, CDR2 SYDVKM. There are 15 residues in the CDR3. V shed 5 bases and J 4 bases; nucleotides not matched to a gene: 9. CDR3 in amino acids: CASSPRTGYVTEAFF. Written as DNA, the CDR3 is TGTGCCAGCAGTCCCCGGACAGGGTACGTCACTGAAGCTTTCTTT.

V gene TRBV9 combines with J gene TRBJ2-1; D is ambiguous. V dropped 0 bases and J dropped 2 bases, with 9 bases sitting between them. Germline V lookup: CDR1 SGDLS, CDR2 YYNGEE. The CDR3 is 15 residues long. The CDR3: CASSVGSAPYNEQFF. CDR3 coding DNA: TGTGCCAGCAGCGTAGGAAGCGCACCCTACAATGAGCAGTTCTTC.

The rearrangement uses TRBV6-4 and TRBJ2-3, with D possibly being TRBD2 (6 bases). Trimming took 2 bases from V and 3 from J, leaving 15 bases between them. Germline CDR1 and CDR2: MRHNA and SNTAGT. This CDR3 region has 16 residues. This CDR3 reads CASSDQASVETDTQYF. The CDR3 region has the DNA TGTGCCAGCAGTGACCAGGCTAGCGTGGAAACAGATACGCAGTATTTT.

The V call is TRBV11-3, the J call TRBJ2-1; tentative D call: TRBD2 (5 bases). The CDR3 has 16 residues. Trimming stripped 2 bases from V and 5 bases from J, with 16 bases between. Germline lookup yields CDR1 SGHNT and CDR2 YENEEA. The CDR3 here is CASSLPTEGRDNEQFF. The CDR3 nucleotides read TGTGCCAGCAGCTTACCCACTGAGGGCAGAGACAATGAGCAGTTCTTC.

This chain uses TRBV6-1 with TRBJ1-2; a weak D match, TRBD1 (5 bases). The germline V and J ends were trimmed by 0 bases and 2 bases, with 7 bases remaining between them. This CDR3 is built from 14 residues. CDR1 MNHNS and CDR2 SASEGT come from the germline V gene. CDR3: CASSEAGQNYGYTF. In DNA, the CDR3 is TGTGCCAGCAGTGAAGCGGGGCAAAACTATGGCTACACCTTC.

The chain links TRBV2 to TRBJ2-5; weak D call: TRBD1 (6 bases). The CDR3 runs 12 residues. V lost 5 bases, J lost 5 bases, and 9 bases lay in between. Germline V gene lookup returns CDR1 SNHLY and CDR2 FYNNEI. This CDR3 is CASSPGAETQYF. CDR3 sequence (DNA): TGTGCCAGCAGTCCAGGGGCGGAGACCCAGTACTTC.

This sequence joins TRBV12-3 or TRBV12-4 and TRBJ1-5; 9 bases agree with TRBD1. V shed 6 bases and J 7 bases; nucleotides not matched to a gene: 4. The CDR3 sequence is 13 residues long. The DNA of the CDR3 is TGTGCCAGCAGCACAGGGGGCGCCCAGCCCCAGCATTTT. This gives the protein CASSTGGAQPQHF.

The V gene is TRBV10-2, the J gene TRBJ2-7, with D possibly TRBD2 on 5 matching bases. This CDR3 spans 11 amino acids. Trimming took 3 bases from V and 9 from J, leaving 9 bases between them. The germline V gene encodes CDR1 WSHSY and CDR2 SAAADI. The CDR3 region is CASSDGERQYF. Here the CDR3 DNA reads TGCGCCAGCAGTGATGGGGAGCGGCAGTACTTC.

The count of this clone is one. This sequence joins TRBV29-1 and TRBJ1-1; TRBD1 is a possible D gene (5 bases). The CDR3 extends over 15 amino acids. Between the trimmed V and J ends, which lost 0 bases and 7 bases, there was a span of 18 bases. Germline values: CDR1 SQVTM, CDR2 ANQGSEA. CDR3 in amino acids: CSVEDLGQGLIEAFF. CDR3 bases: TGCAGCGTTGAAGATTTGGGCCAGGGATTGATTGAAGCTTTCTTT. Together with reference TRBV29-1 and TRBJ1-1, the CDR3 gives the full variable domain: SAVISQKPSRDICQRGTSLTIQCQVDSQVTMMFWYRQQPGQSLTLIATANQGSEATYESGFVIDKFPISRPNLTFSTLTVSNMSPEDSSIYLCSVEDLGQGLIEAFFGQGTRLTVV.

The chain links TRBV7-9 to TRBJ1-2, with D possibly being TRBD1 (5 bases). Germline lookup yields CDR1 SEHNR and CDR2 FQNEAQ (reference sequence). V lost 1 base and J 1 base, leaving 22 bases between the germline ends. The CDR3 consists of 19 residues. The CDR3 is CASSLVVGQGPDGNYGYTF. CDR3 coding DNA: TGTGCCAGCAGCTTAGTAGTCGGGCAGGGCCCAGACGGTAACTATGGCTACACCTTC.

This chain links TRBV24-1 with TRBJ2-3; a possible D gene is TRBD1 (6 bases). The CDR3 is 15 amino acids. Trimming cost V 8 bases and J 2 bases, with 16 bases left between them. Germline V CDR1 and CDR2: KGHDR, SFDVKD. The CDR3 region has the DNA TGTGCCACCAAGGGTCCGGGACATACCACAGATACGCAGTATTTT. It codes for CATKGPGHTTDTQYF.